What follows is one TCR beta chain and its context. Its matching antigen is unknown. The sample comes from a study of shared clonotypes between healthy human individuals. Study observations and caveats: It was the few donors that limited the genetic and exposure-history diversity represented.

Sequenced by immunoSEQ multiplex PCR; TCRdb stores in-frame clones only, minus some. The table lists some 1,900,000 clones, 85% to 95% of them singletons. The length of the CDR3 is 14 residues. CDR1 is MNHEY, CDR2 SMNVEV, per germline (reference sequence). Trimming shortened V by 5 bases and J by 4 bases, and 14 bases separated the two germline ends. The naive CD8 fraction comprised CD45RO-negative cells positively selected for CCR7 and excluded terminally differentiated effector memory CD45RA+ cells. Adult donors, all healthy and HIV-negative, had no recent acute infections or vaccinations. The clonotype originates from a man in his late teens or twenties in good health. Sequences were obtained from naive CD8+ T cells sorted from blood. This sequence joins TRBV27 and TRBJ1-1; D might be TRBD1 (5 bases). CDR3 DNA: TGTGCCAGCAGTCCACTTGTGGGGGGCACTGAAGCTTTCTTT. Encoded protein: CASSPLVGGTEAFF.